What follows describes a single T cell receptor (beta chain). All enrollees were roughly 18 to 95 years old and from fewer than 25 US areas. The recovered donors of Cohort 3 showed two negative PCRs, clearance, or symptom resolution. The data were produced by immunoSEQ multiplex PCR, yet TCRdb's version contains in-frame clones alone and is incomplete. The profile covers about 140,000 clones, with over 75% appearing a single time and 2.5% to 3.5% taken by the ten largest. The data originate from a study of blood T cell repertoires in COVID-19. For the study at large: Acute and convalescent COVID-19 samples came from the United States, Italy and Spain.

CDR1 is KGHSH, CDR2 LQKENI, per germline. Trimming stripped 2 bases from V and 3 bases from J, with 3 bases between. The CDR3 runs 12 residues. The source is a woman aged 45 to 65 who had recovered from COVID-19. Sequences were obtained from PBMCs or T cells enriched from blood (not recorded which). The chain combines TRBV18 with TRBJ2-3, with D hard to call. CDR3 loop: CASSPSTDTQYF. For the CDR3, the DNA is TGTGCCAGCTCACCATCAACAGATACGCAGTATTTT.